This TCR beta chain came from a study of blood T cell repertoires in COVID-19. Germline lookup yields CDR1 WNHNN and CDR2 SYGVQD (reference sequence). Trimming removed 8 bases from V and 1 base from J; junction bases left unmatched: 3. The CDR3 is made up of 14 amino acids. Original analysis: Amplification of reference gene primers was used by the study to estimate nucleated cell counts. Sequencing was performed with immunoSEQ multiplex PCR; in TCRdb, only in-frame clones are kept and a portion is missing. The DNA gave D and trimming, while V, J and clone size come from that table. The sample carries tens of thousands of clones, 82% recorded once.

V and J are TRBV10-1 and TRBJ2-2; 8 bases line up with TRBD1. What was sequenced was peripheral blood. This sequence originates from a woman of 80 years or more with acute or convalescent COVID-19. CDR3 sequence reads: CASRTGLNTGELFF. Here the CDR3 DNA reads TGCGCCAGCCGGACAGGGTTGAACACCGGGGAGCTGTTTTTT.